The 18 T cell receptor beta chains presented below share a single source sample, sequenced in a study of regulatory T cells in long-lasting Graves disease. Time point denoted: newly diagnosed GD, antithyroid drugs for less than 3 months. Isolated PBMC RNA provided the starting material for the TCR library. Libraries of TCR beta came from iRepertoire HTBI primers plus Arm-PCR of CDR3 regions. MiXCR, run by TCRdb on the multiplex PCR reads, gives a single entry per CDR3 protein. This sample has 510,000 or so distinct CDR3 sequences; around 13% occur once, and the top ten carry over 7%. Another study also made use of these data, one on T cells in Graves' hyperthyroidism and ophthalmopathy.

The input for sequencing was peripheral blood mononuclear cells (PBMCs), taken at new diagnosis, from a patient treated with antithyroid drugs. The receptor source for this set is a woman aged 30 to 39 with Graves disease.

At least ten counts were recorded for this clonotype. The rearrangement joins TRBV14 to TRBJ1-4; D gene uncertain. This CDR3 region has 11 residues. V was pared by 3 bases and J by 8 bases, with 4 bases between. Germline V gives CDR1 SGHDN, CDR2 FVKESK. The CDR3 protein is CASSQDEKLFF. CDR3 in DNA: TGTGCCAGCAGCCAGGACGAAAAACTGTTTTTT.

This clonotype appeared a few times. This sequence joins TRBV2 and TRBJ2-7; D may be TRBD1 (5 bases). Trimming took off 6 bases at V and 3 bases at J, with 12 bases between the two ends. The CDR3 length is 13 residues. Per germline, CDR1 SNHLY and CDR2 FYNNEI. CDR3 in amino acids: CASSDPGNYEQYF. The CDR3 DNA reads as TGTGCCAGCAGCGACCCAGGGAACTACGAGCAGTACTTC.

This clonotype was recorded many times. For the CDR3, the DNA is TGTGCCAGCAGTTCCCGGACAGGCAACTATGGCTACACCTTC. Residues: CASSSRTGNYGYTF. V usage is TRBV9 and J usage is TRBJ1-2, with TRBD1 matching over 7 bases. Trimming cost V 5 bases and J 2 bases; bases outside gene matches: 6. Germline CDR1 reads SGDLS; CDR2 reads YYNGEE. The CDR3 extends over 14 amino acids.

This clonotype was detected ten times or more. The V gene is TRBV27, the J gene TRBJ2-1; D remains ambiguous. Germline values: CDR1 MNHEY, CDR2 SMNVEV (reference sequence). The CDR3 has 16 amino acids. V lost 2 bases to trimming and J lost 4 bases, with 15 bases between them. CDR3 residues: CASSLGSLTGYNEQFF. The DNA of the CDR3 is TGTGCCAGCAGTTTAGGGTCCCTCACTGGGTACAATGAGCAGTTCTTC.

This clonotype turned up a few times. This chain links TRBV28 with TRBJ2-7; D ambiguous. Germline CDR1 reads MDHEN; CDR2 reads SYDVKM. CDR3 length equals 15 residues. Trimming cost V 3 bases and J 2 bases, with 14 bases left between them. CDR3 in amino acids: CASSFLRVTAYEQYF. The CDR3 nucleotides are TGTGCCAGCAGTTTTCTCCGGGTTACTGCCTACGAGCAGTACTTC.

V gene TRBV6-2 or TRBV6-3 combines with J gene TRBJ2-1; 8 bases fit TRBD2. In germline, CDR1 is MNHEY, CDR2 SVGEGT. Germline trimming cut 2 bases from V and 0 bases from J; bases unmatched to any gene: 18. The CDR3 extends over 21 amino acids. The DNA of the CDR3 is TGTGCCAGCAGTTACGGGGGGGTAGAAACTAGCGGTCGTAGCTCCTACAATGAGCAGTTCTTC. Translated: CASSYGGVETSGRSSYNEQFF.

This clonotype was seen ten or more times. This chain links TRBV5-1 with TRBJ2-3, with D possibly being TRBD2 (5 bases). This CDR3 comprises 13 residues. The V gene lost 2 bases and the J gene lost 4 bases, with 8 bases spanning the gap. Germline CDR1 and CDR2: SGHRS and YFSETQ. DNA for the CDR3: TGCGCCAGCAGCTTAGCGGAGGCAGATACGCAGTATTTT. This encodes CASSLAEADTQYF.

The chain is built from TRBV2 and TRBJ2-2; D is possibly TRBD1 (6 bases). Germline CDR1 is SNHLY and CDR2 is FYNNEI. V was trimmed by 6 bases and J by 1 base, leaving 15 bases between them. The CDR3 has 16 residues. CDR3 nucleotides: TGTGCCAGCAGCCAGGGGAGCGGCTTGAACACCGGGGAGCTGTTTTTT. Translation: CASSQGSGLNTGELFF.

This clonotype has at least ten counts. The chain is built from TRBV5-6 and TRBJ1-5; D possibly corresponds to TRBD1 (6 bases). This CDR3 is built from 14 residues. Looked up from germline, CDR1 is SGHDT and CDR2 is YYEEEE. With 0 bases removed from V and 6 bases from J, the gap between germline ends came to 10 bases. CDR3 in DNA: TGTGCCAGCAGCTTGGGTCCAGGGGTTCAGCCCCAGCATTTT. Its translation: CASSLGPGVQPQHF.

Details on this clonotype: This probably arose from a read error, given a far larger clone one base away. The chain links TRBV2 to TRBJ2-3; possible D gene TRBD2, 5 bases. V was clipped by 8 bases and J by 4 bases, with 16 bases between them. Germline V gene data show CDR1 as SNHLY and CDR2 as FYNNEI. The length of the CDR3 is 14 residues. The CDR3 loop reads CASGRGRVADTQYF. The CDR3 DNA reads as TGTGCCAGCGGCCGTGGGCGGGTCGCAGATACGCAGTATTTT.

This clonotype was recorded at least ten times. The V call is TRBV15, the J call TRBJ2-7; TRBD1 aligns across 9 bases. Germline lookup yields CDR1 LNHNV and CDR2 YYDKDF (reference sequence). This CDR3 spans 15 amino acids. The ends lost 2 bases at V and 3 bases at J; junction bases unmatched: 5. Here the CDR3 DNA reads TGTGCCACCAGCAGACCGGGGACAGGGAGCTACGAGCAGTACTTC. It yields the protein CATSRPGTGSYEQYF.

V and J are TRBV2 and TRBJ2-5; tentatively, D is TRBD1 (5 bases). The germline V and J ends were trimmed by 4 bases and 2 bases, with 8 bases remaining between them. The CDR3 length is 13 residues. In germline, CDR1 is SNHLY, CDR2 FYNNEI. The CDR3 DNA sequence: TGTGCCAGCAGTGTGGACAATCAAGAGACCCAGTACTTC. It yields the protein CASSVDNQETQYF.

The chain links TRBV29-1 to TRBJ1-2; tentative D call: TRBD1 (6 bases). The germline gives CDR1 SQVTM, CDR2 ANQGSEA. This CDR3 is built from 13 residues. V lost 7 bases and J lost 3, with 15 bases in between. The CDR3 DNA sequence: TGCAGCGGAGACAGGCTAAGGGACTATGGCTACACCTTC. This encodes CSGDRLRDYGYTF.

In this sample, this clonotype turned up many times. The chain joins TRBV7-7 to TRBJ2-5; 8 positions agree with TRBD1. Trimming cost V 5 bases and J 5 bases; bases outside gene matches: 10. The CDR3 is 15 residues long. Germline V lookup: CDR1 SSHAT, CDR2 FNYEAQ (reference sequence). The CDR3 nucleotides read TGTGCCAGCAGCCGGACAGGGTCGGTGAGGGAGACCCAGTACTTC. Residues: CASSRTGSVRETQYF.

This clonotype was seen ten or more times. J is TRBJ2-3 and V is TRBV29-1; the match to TRBD2 covers 11 bases. The junction had 18 bases not matched to a gene; V was cut back by 6 bases and J by 7 bases. This CDR3 has 17 amino acids. The V gene's germline CDR1 is SQVTM and CDR2 ANQGSEA. The CDR3 nucleotides read TGCAGCGTCCCTCGAGGAACGGTAGCGGGAGGGCCTAATACGCAGTATTTT. The encoded protein is CSVPRGTVAGGPNTQYF.

This clonotype was counted ten times or more. This sequence joins TRBV29-1 and TRBJ1-4; D unclear. This CDR3 region has 14 residues. V lost 4 bases and J lost 3, with 12 bases in between. Per germline, CDR1 SQVTM and CDR2 ANQGSEA. The DNA for the CDR3 is TGCAGCGTTGGCCCCGGTGGAGCTAATGAAAAACTGTTTTTT. Translation gives CSVGPGGANEKLFF.

This clonotype was recorded at least ten times. The chain employs TRBV6-2 or TRBV6-3 and TRBJ2-7, with 9 bases matching TRBD1. The CDR3 runs 14 residues. Germline CDR1 reads MNHEY; CDR2 reads SVGEGT. With 6 bases clipped from V and 5 bases from J, the junction kept 8 bases outside the gene matches. Here the CDR3 reads CASRGQGKAHEQYF. DNA of the CDR3: TGTGCCAGCAGAGGACAGGGGAAGGCCCACGAGCAGTACTTC.

This chain uses TRBV2 with TRBJ1-1; D call uncertain. V shed 8 bases and J shed 3 bases, with 10 bases lying between them. Per germline, CDR1 SNHLY and CDR2 FYNNEI. The CDR3 is 12 residues long. CDR3 loop: CASGGRDTEAFF. In DNA, the CDR3 is TGTGCCAGCGGAGGGAGGGACACTGAAGCTTTCTTT.